These 5 T cell receptor beta chains share one sample of origin, sequenced in a study of blood T cell repertoires in COVID-19. TCRdb keeps only in-frame clones here, not all; method: immunoSEQ multiplex PCR. This sample carries some 250,000 clones, roughly 83% of them seen once, and the ten largest clones take 9% to 15%. Sequencing input: peripheral blood. The receptor source for this set is an elderly man with acute or convalescent COVID-19.

The sample holds one count of this clone. The J gene is TRBJ1-3, the V gene TRBV28; 7 nucleotides agree with TRBD1. Germline V gene data show CDR1 as MDHEN and CDR2 as SYDVKM. J gave up 5 bases and V 6 bases, and 7 bases lay outside the gene matches. The CDR3 has 14 amino acids. CDR3 amino acids: CASSQGGPRNTIYF. The CDR3 region has the DNA TGTGCCAGCAGCCAAGGGGGCCCAAGAAACACCATATATTTT.

The CDR3 spells CATSSRGTPQRGNTIYF. The CDR3 DNA follows: TGTGCCACCAGCAGCCGTGGAACACCTCAGCGGGGAAACACCATATATTTT. J is TRBJ1-3 and V is TRBV15, with D uncertain. The CDR3 covers 17 residues. Germline CDR1 and CDR2: LNHNV and YYDKDF (reference sequence). V was cut by 3 bases and J by 4 bases, with 19 bases left in between.

The V call is TRBV5-1, the J call TRBJ1-5; TRBD1 matches 7 bases. CDR1 and CDR2 from the germline V gene are SGHRS and YFSETQ. This CDR3 has 14 amino acids. With V trimmed by 4 bases and J by 6 bases, 7 bases remained unmatched. Here the CDR3 DNA reads TGCGCCAGCAGCCCAGGACAGGCAGGTCAGCCCCAGCATTTT. It encodes CASSPGQAGQPQHF.

This clone was seen just once. The chain has TRBV28 and TRBJ1-4; possibly TRBD1 for D (5 bases). The CDR3 runs to 13 residues. CDR1 and CDR2 (germline): MDHEN, SYDVKM. Trimming took off 8 bases at V and 8 bases at J, with 15 bases between the two ends. CDR3: CASRTGGKEKLFF. CDR3 in DNA: TGTGCCAGCCGGACGGGGGGGAAAGAAAAACTGTTTTTT.

The rearrangement links TRBV7-2 to TRBJ1-1; the match to TRBD1 covers 10 bases. Trimming at V came to 3 bases and at J to 5 bases, leaving 0 bases not matched to a gene. The germline V gene has CDR1 SGHTA and CDR2 FQGNSA. The CDR3 sequence is 13 residues long. The CDR3 sequence is CASSLGQGTEAFF. Written as DNA, the CDR3 is TGTGCCAGCAGCTTGGGACAGGGGACTGAAGCTTTCTTT. Based on the CDR3 plus reference TRBV7-2 and TRBJ1-1, the full variable domain is GAGVSQSPSNKVTEKGKDVELRCDPISGHTALYWYRQSLGQGLEFLIYFQGNSAPDKSGLPSDRFSAERTGGSVSTLTIQRTQQEDSAVYLCASSLGQGTEAFFGQGTRLTVV.